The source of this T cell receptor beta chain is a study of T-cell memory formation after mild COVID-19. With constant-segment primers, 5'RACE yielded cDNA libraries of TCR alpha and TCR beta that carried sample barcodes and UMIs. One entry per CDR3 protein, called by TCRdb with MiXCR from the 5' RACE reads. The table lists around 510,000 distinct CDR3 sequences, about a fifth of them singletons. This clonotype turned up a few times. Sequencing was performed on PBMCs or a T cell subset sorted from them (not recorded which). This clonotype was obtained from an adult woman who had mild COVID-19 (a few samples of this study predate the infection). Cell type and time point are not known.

CDR3 coding DNA: TGCGCCAGCAGCCAAGATTTAGGGAACAATGAGCAGTTCTTC. It is translated as CASSQDLGNNEQFF. The chain has TRBV4-3 and TRBJ2-1; D gene uncertain. Trimming pared 0 bases from V and 5 bases from J, leaving 8 bases between. This CDR3 is built from 14 residues. Germline CDR1 reads LGHNA; CDR2 reads YSLEER.